The 5 T cell receptor beta chains listed next were all sequenced from one sample in a study of blood T cell repertoires in COVID-19. Here immunoSEQ multiplex PCR was the method, and the copy in TCRdb shows in-frame clones only, minus some. The data contain around 40,000 clones, almost 90% of them seen just once; the ten biggest clones take up around 15%. The sequencing sample was made of peripheral blood. All receptors come from a human donor in a cohort sampled during active COVID-19.

Points on this clone: The sample has other DNA sequences that encode this CDR3 too. The genes are TRBV9 and TRBJ2-1; weak D call: TRBD2 (7 bases). Germline assignment: CDR1 SGDLS and CDR2 YYNGEE. This CDR3 contains 15 residues. V was shortened by 0 bases and J by 5 bases, with 12 bases between the two germline ends. In DNA form, the CDR3 reads TGTGCCAGCAGCGTAGCGGGGGGCCCCCACAATGAGCAGTTCTTC. Translated, it gives CASSVAGGPHNEQFF.

The chain has TRBV19 and TRBJ1-2; 8 nucleotides line up with TRBD1. V lost 6 bases and J lost 3; bases outside the gene matches: 6. The CDR3 has 14 residues. CDR1 is LNHDA, CDR2 SQIVND, per germline (reference sequence). The DNA for the CDR3 is TGTGCCAGTAGCTTGACAGGGGTCGACTATGGCTACACCTTC. Its translation: CASSLTGVDYGYTF. The full variable domain, in which reference TRBV19 and TRBJ1-2 provide the parts outside the CDR3, is DGGITQSPKYLFRKEGQNVTLSCEQNLNHDAMYWYRQDPGQGLRLIYYSQIVNDFQKGDIAEGYSVSREKKESFPLTVTSAQKNPTAFYLCASSLTGVDYGYTFGSGTRLTVV.

The chain links TRBV7-2 to TRBJ2-5; D remains ambiguous. V lost 5 bases, J lost 5 bases, and 9 bases lay in between. The CDR3 totals 12 residues. In germline, CDR1 is SGHTA, CDR2 FQGNSA. CDR3 residues: CASSTRSETQYF. The DNA for the CDR3 is TGTGCCAGCAGCACAAGGAGCGAGACCCAGTACTTC. The entire variable domain, with the rest obtained from reference TRBV7-2 and TRBJ2-5, is as follows: GAGVSQSPSNKVTEKGKDVELRCDPISGHTALYWYRQSLGQGLEFLIYFQGNSAPDKSGLPSDRFSAERTGGSVSTLTIQRTQQEDSAVYLCASSTRSETQYFGPGTRLLVL.

This clone occurred once. The chain recombines TRBV2 with TRBJ2-5; D is uncertain. Germline V gene lookup returns CDR1 SNHLY and CDR2 FYNNEI. Trimming cost V 7 bases and J 2 bases, with 8 bases left between them. The CDR3 has 12 amino acids. In DNA, the CDR3 is TGTGCCAGCACGAGGCTGCAAGAGACCCAGTACTTC. Amino acid sequence: CASTRLQETQYF.

The genes are TRBV7-9 and TRBJ2-5; TRBD1 matches 9 bases. Per the germline V gene, CDR1 is SEHNR and CDR2 is FQNEAQ (reference sequence). The CDR3 has 15 amino acids. The V gene end was trimmed by 1 base and the J gene end by 2 bases; junction bases not matched to a gene: 2. This chain's CDR3 is CASSLGQGGQETQYF. The CDR3 DNA is TGTGCCAGCAGCTTAGGACAGGGGGGACAAGAGACCCAGTACTTC.